The rows below give T cell receptor beta chains drawn from one sample of a study of CXCR3-negative and CXCR3-positive naive CD8 T cells. TCRdb re-called the 5' RACE reads; one entry per CDR3 protein, DNA not given. The sample has approximately 74,000 distinct CDR3 sequences. Sequenced sample: naive CXCR3- CD8+ T cells from blood. The origin of the receptors is a human donor in good health. Some clones in this sample may be carry-over from other donors' samples. CDR3s include the opening cysteine and the closing phenylalanine or tryptophan. Each record gives: J gene, V gene, CDR3 protein.

J gene: TRBJ1-6; V gene: TRBV6-1; CDR3 protein: CASSEFPGQGEF
J gene: TRBJ1-1; V gene: TRBV19; CDR3 protein: CASSISPGQDTEAFF
J gene: TRBJ2-4; V gene: TRBV5-1; CDR3 protein: CASSPFREAKNIQYF
J gene: TRBJ2-7; V gene: TRBV5-5; CDR3 protein: CASSSGDGGLAYEQYF
J gene: TRBJ2-7; V gene: TRBV28; CDR3 protein: CASSTTGVVEQYF
J gene: TRBJ2-1; V gene: TRBV9; CDR3 protein: CASSVDASGYNEQFF
J gene: TRBJ2-5; V gene: TRBV4-3; CDR3 protein: CASSQDTDYQETQYF
J gene: TRBJ2-1; V gene: TRBV7-6; CDR3 protein: CASSHSPVEQFF
J gene: TRBJ2-1; V gene: TRBV20-1; CDR3 protein: CSAGGGLGLAGSTYNEQFF
J gene: TRBJ2-7; V gene: TRBV11-3; CDR3 protein: CASRTNRGPGEQYF
J gene: TRBJ2-1; V gene: TRBV12-3/TRBV12-4; CDR3 protein: CASSFAGFYNEQFF
J gene: TRBJ2-3; V gene: TRBV10-3; CDR3 protein: CAISGRQGGTDTQYF
J gene: TRBJ1-2; V gene: TRBV21-1; CDR3 protein: CASSCPNPPRGVYGYTF
J gene: TRBJ2-2; V gene: TRBV28; CDR3 protein: CASGILTGELFF
J gene: TRBJ2-1; V gene: TRBV29-1; CDR3 protein: CSVEDGAYNEQFF
J gene: TRBJ2-7; V gene: TRBV11-2; CDR3 protein: CASSAPSGEQYF
J gene: TRBJ2-2; V gene: TRBV7-6; CDR3 protein: CASSNRGLTGELFF
J gene: TRBJ2-1; V gene: TRBV27; CDR3 protein: CASNRGAYNEQFF
J gene: TRBJ2-1; V gene: TRBV4-1; CDR3 protein: CASSQQGEARDEQFF
J gene: TRBJ1-6; V gene: TRBV10-2; CDR3 protein: CASSELNNSPLHF
J gene: TRBJ2-7; V gene: TRBV28; CDR3 protein: CASSFGRIGVYEQYF
J gene: TRBJ2-5; V gene: TRBV28; CDR3 protein: CASSVTGVYQETQYF
J gene: TRBJ2-6; V gene: TRBV5-5; CDR3 protein: CASSPGGQGASSGANVLTF
J gene: TRBJ2-7; V gene: TRBV29-1; CDR3 protein: CSVESRGASSYEQYF
J gene: TRBJ2-7; V gene: TRBV5-1; CDR3 protein: CASSLADGSPYEQYF
J gene: TRBJ2-7; V gene: TRBV27; CDR3 protein: CASSEANSYEQYF
J gene: TRBJ2-1; V gene: TRBV10-1; CDR3 protein: CASSDVGNEQFF
J gene: TRBJ2-7; V gene: TRBV12-3/TRBV12-4; CDR3 protein: CASTVGLAGGYEQYF
J gene: TRBJ2-1; V gene: TRBV12-3/TRBV12-4; CDR3 protein: CASSLDWYNEQFF
J gene: TRBJ1-2; V gene: TRBV7-3; CDR3 protein: CASSPTPAEGYTF
J gene: TRBJ1-1; V gene: TRBV15; CDR3 protein: CATSRGTDTEAFF
J gene: TRBJ2-2; V gene: TRBV7-9; CDR3 protein: CASSLEQNGELFF
J gene: TRBJ2-7; V gene: TRBV5-5; CDR3 protein: CASSLAKGAYEQYF
J gene: TRBJ1-1; V gene: TRBV6-5; CDR3 protein: CASSYAARDRGSSGTEAFF
J gene: TRBJ1-1; V gene: TRBV9; CDR3 protein: CASSVEGLENTEAFF
J gene: TRBJ2-7; V gene: TRBV5-1; CDR3 protein: CASSLPTSGGAYEQYF
J gene: TRBJ2-2; V gene: TRBV11-2; CDR3 protein: CASSRTGSDTGELFF
J gene: TRBJ1-2; V gene: TRBV29-1; CDR3 protein: CSVTGGQNTYGYTF
J gene: TRBJ2-7; V gene: TRBV7-2; CDR3 protein: CASSPTSSSYEQYF
J gene: TRBJ2-7; V gene: TRBV29-1; CDR3 protein: CSVEPWGSYEQYF
J gene: TRBJ2-3; V gene: TRBV11-2; CDR3 protein: CASSHRSGGARRYF
J gene: TRBJ2-7; V gene: TRBV21-1; CDR3 protein: CASSKDRCEQYF
J gene: TRBJ2-7; V gene: TRBV29-1; CDR3 protein: CSVVSGNSYEQYF
J gene: TRBJ2-2; V gene: TRBV2; CDR3 protein: CASTSWAPNTGELFF
J gene: TRBJ2-2; V gene: TRBV28; CDR3 protein: CASSDRAAGELFF
J gene: TRBJ2-1; V gene: TRBV29-1; CDR3 protein: CSVAGDGTYNEQFF
J gene: TRBJ2-5; V gene: TRBV7-9; CDR3 protein: CASSLVLGQETQYF
J gene: TRBJ2-4; V gene: TRBV29-1; CDR3 protein: CSVRAEGDIQYF
J gene: TRBJ2-2; V gene: TRBV6-4; CDR3 protein: CASSDWFGELFF
J gene: TRBJ2-1; V gene: TRBV29-1; CDR3 protein: CSVAQGREQFF
J gene: TRBJ2-1; V gene: TRBV29-1; CDR3 protein: CSVEFAGDYNEQFF
J gene: TRBJ2-7; V gene: TRBV28; CDR3 protein: CASSQESGPLYEQYF
J gene: TRBJ2-5; V gene: TRBV6-5; CDR3 protein: CASSYRQLQETQYF
J gene: TRBJ2-7; V gene: TRBV29-1; CDR3 protein: CSVRTVSYEQYF
J gene: TRBJ2-7; V gene: TRBV25-1; CDR3 protein: CASSEGRQGWSGEQYF
J gene: TRBJ1-5; V gene: TRBV6-6; CDR3 protein: CASRISTYNSNQPQHF